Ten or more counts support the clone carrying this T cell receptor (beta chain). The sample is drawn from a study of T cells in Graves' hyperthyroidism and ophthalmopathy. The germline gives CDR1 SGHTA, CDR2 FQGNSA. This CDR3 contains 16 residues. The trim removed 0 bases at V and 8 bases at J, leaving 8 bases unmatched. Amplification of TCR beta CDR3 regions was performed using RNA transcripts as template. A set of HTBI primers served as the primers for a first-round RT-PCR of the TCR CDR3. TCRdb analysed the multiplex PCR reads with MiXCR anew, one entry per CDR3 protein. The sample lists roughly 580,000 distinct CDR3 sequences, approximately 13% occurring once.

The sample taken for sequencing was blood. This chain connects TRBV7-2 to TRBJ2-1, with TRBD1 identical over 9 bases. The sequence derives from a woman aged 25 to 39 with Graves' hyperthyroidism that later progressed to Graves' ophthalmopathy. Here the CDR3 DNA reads TGTGCCAGCAGCTTAGCCGGGACAGGGAATATCGATGAGCAGTTCTTC. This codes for CASSLAGTGNIDEQFF.